The TCR beta chain under discussion was sequenced for a study of PD-L1 blockade in urothelial cancer. CDR1 and CDR2 (germline): MNHEY, SVGAGI. The CDR3 totals 13 residues. Germline trimming cut 6 bases from V and 8 bases from J; bases unmatched to any gene: 8. TCRdb's table, derived via immunoSEQ multiplex PCR, lists solely in-frame clones and lacks some. The sample carries 25,000 to 30,000 clones, approximately 86% recorded once. Sequences were derived from PBMCs, sampled around atezolizumab (anti-PD-L1) treatment. The chain employs TRBV6-5 and TRBJ1-2; 8 bases match TRBD1. The sequence was collected from a man aged 45-65 years with urothelial cancer. The CDR3 loop is CASSNTGGNGYTF. The CDR3 bases are TGTGCCAGCAGCAATACAGGGGGAAACGGCTACACCTTC.